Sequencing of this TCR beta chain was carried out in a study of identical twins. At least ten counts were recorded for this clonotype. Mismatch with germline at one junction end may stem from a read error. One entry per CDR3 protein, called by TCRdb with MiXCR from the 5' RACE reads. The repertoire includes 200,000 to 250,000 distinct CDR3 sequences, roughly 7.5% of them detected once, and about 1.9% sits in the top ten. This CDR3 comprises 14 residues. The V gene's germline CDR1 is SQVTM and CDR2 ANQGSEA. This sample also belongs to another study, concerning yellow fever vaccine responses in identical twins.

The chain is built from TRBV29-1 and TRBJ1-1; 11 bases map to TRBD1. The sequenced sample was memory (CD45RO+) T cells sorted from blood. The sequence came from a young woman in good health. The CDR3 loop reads CSVEGDRGNAEAFF. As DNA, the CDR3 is TGCAGCGTTGAAGGGGACAGGGGGAACGCTGAAGCTTTCTTT. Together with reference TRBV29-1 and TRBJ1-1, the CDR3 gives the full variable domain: SAVISQKPSRDICQRGTSLTIQCQVDSQVTMMFWYRQQPGQSLTLIATANQGSEATYESGFVIDKFPISRPNLTFSTLTVSNMSPEDSSIYLCSVEGDRGNAEAFFGQGTRLTVV.